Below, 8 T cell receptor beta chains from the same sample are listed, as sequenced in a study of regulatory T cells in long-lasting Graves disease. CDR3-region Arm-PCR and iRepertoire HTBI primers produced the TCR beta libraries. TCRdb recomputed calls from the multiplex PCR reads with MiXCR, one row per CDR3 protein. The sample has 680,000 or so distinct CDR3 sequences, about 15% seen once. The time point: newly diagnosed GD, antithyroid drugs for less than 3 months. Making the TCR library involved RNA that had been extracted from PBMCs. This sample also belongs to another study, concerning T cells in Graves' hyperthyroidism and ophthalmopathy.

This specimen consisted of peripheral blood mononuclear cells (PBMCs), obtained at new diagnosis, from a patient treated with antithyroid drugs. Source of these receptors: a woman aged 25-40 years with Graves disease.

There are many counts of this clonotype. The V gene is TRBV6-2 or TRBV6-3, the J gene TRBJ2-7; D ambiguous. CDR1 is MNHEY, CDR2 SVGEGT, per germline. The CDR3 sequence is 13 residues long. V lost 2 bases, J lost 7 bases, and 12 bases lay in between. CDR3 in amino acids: CASSYRQGSEQYF. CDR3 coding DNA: TGTGCCAGCAGTTACCGTCAAGGGTCTGAGCAGTACTTC.

CDR3 nucleotide sequence: TGTGCCAGCAGCTTAGGGGCGCTTCTACCCCGGGAAGCTTTCTTT. Translated, it gives CASSLGALLPREAFF. The V call is TRBV11-2, the J call TRBJ1-1; D is unresolved. Trimming took 1 base from V and 8 from J, leaving 17 bases between them. The CDR3 is made up of 15 amino acids. The germline CDR1 and CDR2 sequences are SGHAT and FQNNGV. Full variable domain (remainder filled in from reference TRBV11-2 and TRBJ1-1): EAGVAQSPRYKIIEKRQSVAFWCNPISGHATLYWYQQILGQGPKLLIQFQNNGVVDDSQLPKDRFSAERLKGVDSTLKIQPAKLEDSAVYLCASSLGALLPREAFFGQGTRLTVV.

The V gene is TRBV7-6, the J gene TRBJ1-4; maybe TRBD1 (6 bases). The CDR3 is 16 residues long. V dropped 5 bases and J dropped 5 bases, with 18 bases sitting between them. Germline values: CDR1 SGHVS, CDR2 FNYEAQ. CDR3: CASSLNAGQQNEKLFF. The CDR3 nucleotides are TGTGCCAGCAGCCTAAATGCAGGACAGCAAAATGAAAAACTGTTTTTT.

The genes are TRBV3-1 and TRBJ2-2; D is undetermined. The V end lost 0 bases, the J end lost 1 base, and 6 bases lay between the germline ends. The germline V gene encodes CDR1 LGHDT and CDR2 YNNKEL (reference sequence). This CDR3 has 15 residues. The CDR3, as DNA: TGTGCCAGCAGCCAAGACCGAGGGAACACCGGGGAGCTGTTTTTT. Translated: CASSQDRGNTGELFF.

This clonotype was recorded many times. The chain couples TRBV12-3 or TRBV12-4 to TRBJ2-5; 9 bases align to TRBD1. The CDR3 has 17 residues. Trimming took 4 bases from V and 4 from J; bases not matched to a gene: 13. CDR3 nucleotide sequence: TGTGCCAGCAGTTCCGAACCCGGGACAGGGTTTGGAGAGACCCAGTACTTC. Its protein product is CASSSEPGTGFGETQYF.

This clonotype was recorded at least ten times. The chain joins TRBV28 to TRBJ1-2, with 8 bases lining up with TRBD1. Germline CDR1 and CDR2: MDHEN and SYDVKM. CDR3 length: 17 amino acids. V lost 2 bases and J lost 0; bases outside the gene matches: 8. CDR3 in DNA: TGTGCCAGCAGTTTAGGGGGGACAGGATCAGCTAACTATGGCTACACCTTC. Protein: CASSLGGTGSANYGYTF.

The CDR3 region is CANGRNTGELFF. CDR3 bases: TGTGCCAACGGACGGAACACCGGGGAGCTGTTTTTT. This sequence joins TRBV12-3 or TRBV12-4 and TRBJ2-2; no firm D call. This CDR3 comprises 12 residues. V lost 10 bases, J lost 1 base, and 7 bases lay in between.

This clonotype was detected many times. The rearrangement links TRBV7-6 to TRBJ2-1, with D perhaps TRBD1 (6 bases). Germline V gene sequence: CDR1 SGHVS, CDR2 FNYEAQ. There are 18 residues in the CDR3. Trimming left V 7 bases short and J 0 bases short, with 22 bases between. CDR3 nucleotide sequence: TGTGCCAGCACCAATCCCCTTAAAACAGGGAGCTCCTACAATGAGCAGTTCTTC. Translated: CASTNPLKTGSSYNEQFF.